This T cell receptor (beta chain) was sequenced during a study of blood T cell repertoires in COVID-19 (dated by TCRdb to 2019 to 2021). The study in broad terms: Samples from collaborators originated in the United States, Italy and Spain and spanned both the acute and convalescent phases of COVID-19. The prospective study material was composed of cDNA or gDNA derived from T cells, B-cell-depleted T cells, or PBMCs. The dataset comprised deeply sampled blood TCRbeta repertoires from subjects exposed to, actively infected with, or recovered from COVID-19. The samples were drawn from the first 160 participants of the ongoing ImmuneRACE study and from over 950 subjects provided by 6 global collaborators. The repertoires were released in a freely available public database intended as a resource for research on the immune response to SARS-CoV-2. The sample metadata nearly always contained a de-identified subject ID, COVID-19 status, age in years and sex. Where available, HLA class I and class II types were obtained from metadata supplied by the sample provider rather than from assay-based typing. Here is what the overall study found, with its caveats: Clinical and demographic metadata were provided uncurated, with the amount varying by source and participant.

This clone was found a few times. It lacks a known antigen. No base quality information exists; no much larger clone differs at one position. The CDR3 covers 15 residues, taking in both the cysteine and the phenylalanine. Only the CDR3 DNA stays, 45 bases, in frame from base 1. The germline V gene (reference sequence) sets CDR1 to MNHNY and CDR2 to SVGAGI. V is pared back by 7 bases and J by 0 bases, with 15 bases lying between the germline termini. One collaborating source in Seattle enrolled patients during active infection and followed them longitudinally through the course of disease. Collaborating institutions collected whole blood in K2EDTA tubes following their own protocols. For TCRbeta analysis, collaborators shipped samples as frozen whole blood, isolated PBMCs, or DNA extracted from either of those sample types. TCRbeta CDR3 regions were amplified from genomic DNA by means of the immunoSEQ Assay, a bias-controlled multiplex PCR. The authors' pipeline ran thus. The number of nucleated cells in each sample was estimated by amplification of reference gene primers within the assay. To quantify the absolute abundance of each unique TCRbeta CDR3 rearrangement, sequence reads were collapsed and filtered. For each sample, productive Simpson clonality was calculated as the square root of Simpson's diversity index across productive rearrangements. Drawn from immuneACCESS, this table holds only the in-frame rearrangements with V and J called that TCRdb kept. Clones are partly lost; checked studies trace under half to an unresolved V gene and leave the rest unexplained. Clonal size and the V and J genes are those of that table, whereas D and trimming came from the DNA. The table for this sample lists 200,000 to 300,000 clones; 70% to 90% of them were counted only once. In total, the top ten clones hold roughly 4.9% of the sample.

This clonotype was obtained from a woman aged 55-69 years with COVID-19, enrolled during active disease. Recombination linked TRBV6-6 to TRBJ1-2; TRBD1 is a possible D gene, resting on 5 matching bases. What was sequenced was peripheral blood. The sequenced DNA is TGTGCCAGCAACGAATTAGGGGAAGCTAACTATGGCTACACCTTC. Translation gives CASNELGEANYGYTF.